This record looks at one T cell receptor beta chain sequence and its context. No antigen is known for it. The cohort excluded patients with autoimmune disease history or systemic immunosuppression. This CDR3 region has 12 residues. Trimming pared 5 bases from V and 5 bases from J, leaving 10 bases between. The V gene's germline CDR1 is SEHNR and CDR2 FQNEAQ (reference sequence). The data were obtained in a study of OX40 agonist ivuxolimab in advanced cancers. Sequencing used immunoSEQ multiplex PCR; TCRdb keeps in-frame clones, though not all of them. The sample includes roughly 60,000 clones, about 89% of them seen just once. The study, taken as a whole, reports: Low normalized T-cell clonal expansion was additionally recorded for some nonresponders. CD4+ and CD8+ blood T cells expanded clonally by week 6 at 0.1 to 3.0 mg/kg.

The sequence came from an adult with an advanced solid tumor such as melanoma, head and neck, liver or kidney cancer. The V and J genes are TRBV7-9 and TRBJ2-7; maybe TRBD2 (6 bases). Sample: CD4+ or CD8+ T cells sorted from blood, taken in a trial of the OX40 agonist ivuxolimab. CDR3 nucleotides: TGTGCCAGCAGCCCAGGCGGGAACGAGCAGTACTTC. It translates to CASSPGGNEQYF.